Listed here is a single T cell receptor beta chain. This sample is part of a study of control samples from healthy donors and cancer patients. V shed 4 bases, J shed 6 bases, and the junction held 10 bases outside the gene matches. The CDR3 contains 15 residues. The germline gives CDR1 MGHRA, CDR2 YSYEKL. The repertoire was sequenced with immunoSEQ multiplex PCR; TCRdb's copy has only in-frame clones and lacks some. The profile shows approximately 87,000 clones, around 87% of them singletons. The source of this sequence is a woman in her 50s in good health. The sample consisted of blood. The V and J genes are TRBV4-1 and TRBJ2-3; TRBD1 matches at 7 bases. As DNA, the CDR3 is TGCGCCAGCAGCCCGACAGGGAACCCGCCGGATACGCAGTATTTT. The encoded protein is CASSPTGNPPDTQYF.